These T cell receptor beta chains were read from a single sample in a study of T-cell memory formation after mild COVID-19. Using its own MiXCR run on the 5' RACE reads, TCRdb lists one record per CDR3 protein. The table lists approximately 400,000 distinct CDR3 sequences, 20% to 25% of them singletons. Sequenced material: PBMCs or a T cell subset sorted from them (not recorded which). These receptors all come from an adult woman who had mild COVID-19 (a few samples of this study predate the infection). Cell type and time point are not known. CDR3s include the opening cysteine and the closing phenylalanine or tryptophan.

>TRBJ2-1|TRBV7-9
CASSLVRFREVEQFF
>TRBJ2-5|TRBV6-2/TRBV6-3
CASSRVLGLLQETQYF
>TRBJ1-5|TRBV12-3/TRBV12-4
CASKQGPNQPQHF
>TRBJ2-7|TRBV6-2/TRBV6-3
CASSASRYEQYF
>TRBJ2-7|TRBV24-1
CATSDFGTPYEQYF
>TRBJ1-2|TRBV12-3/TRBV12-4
CASSLRQGHGYTF
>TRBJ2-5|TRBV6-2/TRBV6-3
CASSYTETQYF
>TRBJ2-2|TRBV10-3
CATHGGLAGNTGELFF
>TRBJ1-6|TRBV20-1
CSASGGTDNSPLHF
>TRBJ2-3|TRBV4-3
CASSQVRGDTQYF
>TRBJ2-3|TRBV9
CASSVEVVTDTQYF
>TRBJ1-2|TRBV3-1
CASSHGTAVHTF
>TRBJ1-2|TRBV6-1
CASSVVSGTRIYGYTF
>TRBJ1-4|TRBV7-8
CASSWTELNEKLFF
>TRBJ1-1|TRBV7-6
CASSLMSMNTEAFF
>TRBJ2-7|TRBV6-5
CASSAKAGTGFHEQYF
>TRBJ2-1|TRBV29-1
CSVDYNEQFF
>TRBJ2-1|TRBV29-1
CSVGLYEQFF
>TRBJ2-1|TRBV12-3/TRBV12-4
CASRSGTGGAGGSYNEQFF
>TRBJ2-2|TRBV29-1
CSVAGWTGELFF
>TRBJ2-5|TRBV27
CASGRAGSLETQYF